This T cell receptor (beta chain) emerged from a study of blood T cells in healthy people across ages. The amount of total RNA extracted per sample was at least 6 micrograms. Primed by a sample-barcoded 5' primer and a J-beta primer mix, a second PCR proceeded for 7 to 11 cycles. Sequencing yielded, for each sample, at least 2.5 million paired-end reads carrying CDR3. TCRdb processed the 5' RACE reads anew with MiXCR; each CDR3 protein has one entry. The data contain about 1.8 million distinct CDR3 sequences, around 50% of them singletons. The sequencing input was blood. This TCR was sampled from a woman between 40 and 50 years old in good health.

DNA for the CDR3: TGTGCCAGCAGCTCCAGACAGGGGGGAGCCTACGAGCAGTACTTC. This encodes CASSSRQGGAYEQYF. V gene TRBV9 combines with J gene TRBJ2-7; the match to TRBD1 covers 9 bases. The ends lost 4 bases at V and 2 bases at J; junction bases unmatched: 7. CDR3 length equals 15 residues. Germline V lookup: CDR1 SGDLS, CDR2 YYNGEE.